These 17 T cell receptor beta chains were sequenced from one sample in a study of patients and donors after allogeneic stem cell transplantation. MiXCR, applied by TCRdb to the RT-PCR reads, yields one record per CDR3 protein. The table lists approximately 210,000 distinct CDR3 sequences, around 41% of them singletons. Sequencing used blood, either unsorted or a sorted T cell fraction (not recorded which). All receptors derive from a human donor who was either an allogeneic HSCT recipient or a stem cell or donor lymphocyte infusion donor (not recorded which). It is not recorded whose cells these are; they may come from a transplant donor.

This clonotype has just a few counts. V gene TRBV7-2 combines with J gene TRBJ1-3; D remains ambiguous. Germline assignment: CDR1 SGHTA and CDR2 FQGNSA. This CDR3 has 15 residues. V lost 3 bases and J lost 1, with 10 bases in between. The CDR3 nucleotides are TGTGCCAGCAGCTTTGGCAGCCAATCTGGAAACACCATATATTTT. The encoded protein is CASSFGSQSGNTIYF.

In its sample, this clonotype was seen once. The rearrangement joins TRBV7-8 to TRBJ2-1, with D perhaps matching TRBD2 (5 bases). V shed 5 bases and J shed 0 bases, with 23 bases lying between them. The CDR3 runs 19 residues. CDR1 is SGHVS and CDR2 is FQNEAQ in the germline V gene. The DNA for the CDR3 is TGTGCCAGCAGCGCCCACACCTGGAGCGAGGGAAGCTCCTACAATGAGCAGTTCTTC. It is translated as CASSAHTWSEGSSYNEQFF.

This clonotype has just a few counts. The V and J genes are TRBV12-3 or TRBV12-4 and TRBJ1-5; D is unresolved. V was cut by 4 bases and J by 3 bases, with 4 bases left in between. The CDR3 loop spans 12 amino acids. The CDR3 reads CASSYINQPQHF. The CDR3, as DNA: TGTGCCAGCAGTTATATCAATCAGCCCCAGCATTTT.

V is TRBV12-3 or TRBV12-4 and J is TRBJ1-5, with D perhaps matching TRBD1 (5 bases). This CDR3 comprises 15 residues. Deletions cut 8 bases from V and 0 bases from J, with 14 bases between. The chain's CDR3 is CASPRQPYSNQPQHF. In DNA, the CDR3 is TGTGCCAGCCCAAGACAGCCGTATAGCAATCAGCCCCAGCATTTT.

A few counts support this clonotype. The chain links TRBV7-9 to TRBJ1-1; D might be TRBD1 (6 bases). The CDR3 extends over 14 amino acids. Trimming took 3 bases from V and 4 from J, leaving 12 bases between them. The germline V gene has CDR1 SEHNR and CDR2 FQNEAQ (reference sequence). DNA of the CDR3: TGTGCCAGCAGCTTGGACAGCGCAGTCACTGAAGCTTTCTTT. Its protein product is CASSLDSAVTEAFF.

The CDR3 loop reads CASSSRQGDKAEAFF. In DNA form, the CDR3 reads TGTGCCAGCAGCAGTCGACAGGGAGATAAGGCTGAAGCTTTCTTT. The rearrangement links TRBV7-8 to TRBJ1-1; TRBD1 matches at 7 bases. J lost 6 bases, V lost 5 bases, and 12 bases had no gene match. Germline V CDR1 and CDR2: SGHVS, FQNEAQ. The CDR3 spans 15 residues.

Regarding this clonotype: Since the CDR3 does not end with the conserved phenylalanine or tryptophan, this likely comes from a read error. V gene TRBV6-6 combines with J gene TRBJ2-3, with D hard to call. The CDR3 runs to 11 residues. Looked up from germline, CDR1 is MNHNY and CDR2 is SVGAGI (reference sequence). V lost 0 bases and J 6 bases, leaving 1 base between the germline ends. The CDR3 sequence is CASSYSDTQYL. CDR3 nucleotide sequence: TGTGCCAGCAGTTACTCTGATACGCAGTATTTG.

The chain has TRBV4-3 and TRBJ2-1; the D is unclear. V was shortened by 1 base and J by 0 bases, with 4 bases between the two germline ends. Germline CDR1 is LGHNA and CDR2 is YSLEER. The CDR3 is 14 amino acids. The CDR3 DNA sequence: TGCGCCAGCAGCCAAGGAACCTCCTACAATGAGCAGTTCTTC. Translated: CASSQGTSYNEQFF.

This rearrangement joins TRBV4-2 to TRBJ1-6, with D perhaps TRBD1 (5 bases). This CDR3 region has 18 residues. Germline lookup yields CDR1 LGHNA and CDR2 YNFKEQ. Deletions cut 0 bases from V and 7 bases from J, with 19 bases between. Written as DNA, the CDR3 is TGTGCCAGCAGCCAAGATCTGATCGACGATGACAGAAATTCACCCCTCCACTTT. This translates into CASSQDLIDDDRNSPLHF.

The chain joins TRBV30 to TRBJ2-3, with TRBD2 matching over 7 bases. Germline V gene lookup returns CDR1 GTSNPN and CDR2 SVGIG (reference sequence). The junction had 11 bases not matched to a gene; V was cut back by 1 base and J by 1 base. CDR3 size: 17 residues. As DNA, the CDR3 is TGTGCCTGGAGTGGGGGCCTTCTAGCGGCGGGCACAGATACGCAGTATTTT. Translated, it gives CAWSGGLLAAGTDTQYF. Variable domain in full (rest from reference TRBV30 and TRBJ2-3): SQTIHQWPATLVQPVGSPLSLECTVEGTSNPNLYWYRQAAGRGLQLLFYSVGIGQISSEVPQNLSASRPQDRQFILSSKKLLLSDSGFYLCAWSGGLLAAGTDTQYFGPGTRLTVL.

The chain joins TRBV9 to TRBJ2-7; 13 bases are shared with TRBD2. The germline V gene has CDR1 SGDLS and CDR2 YYNGEE. This CDR3 has 15 residues. V was pared by 3 bases and J by 5 bases, with 5 bases of the junction left unmatched. The CDR3 nucleotides read TGTGCCAGCAGCGCCGGACTAGCGGGAGCCCACGAGCAGTACTTC. This sequence encodes CASSAGLAGAHEQYF.

This chain uses TRBV20-1 with TRBJ1-5, with TRBD1 as a possible D gene (5 bases). With 3 bases removed from V and 4 bases from J, the gap between germline ends came to 13 bases. Per the germline V gene, CDR1 is DFQATT and CDR2 is SNEGSKA (reference sequence). The CDR3 has 14 residues. The CDR3 bases are TGCAGTGCTAGGCAGGGATTTGGAAATCAGCCCCAGCATTTT. Its protein is CSARQGFGNQPQHF.

This clonotype was seen only a few times. V gene TRBV5-1 combines with J gene TRBJ1-3; TRBD1 might be the D (5 bases). With 0 bases removed from V and 6 bases from J, the gap between germline ends came to 25 bases. Germline values: CDR1 SGHRS, CDR2 YFSETQ. The CDR3 has 19 residues. CDR3 in amino acids: CASSLAWRGVGSIENTIYF. The CDR3 DNA reads TGCGCCAGCAGCTTGGCCTGGAGGGGTGTCGGATCAATCGAAAACACCATATATTTT.

This clonotype was recorded a few times. The V call is TRBV20-1, the J call TRBJ2-7; D ambiguous. The germline V and J ends were trimmed by 3 bases and 7 bases, with 13 bases remaining between them. Germline lookup yields CDR1 DFQATT and CDR2 SNEGSKA (reference sequence). CDR3 size: 12 residues. CDR3 DNA: TGCAGTGCTAGCGGAGACTTAGGGGAGCAGTACTTC. Amino acids: CSASGDLGEQYF.

The rearrangement joins TRBV19 to TRBJ1-1; D perhaps matches TRBD1 (5 bases). Germline V gene lookup returns CDR1 LNHDA and CDR2 SQIVND (reference sequence). CDR3 size: 14 residues. Trimming shortened V by 5 bases and J by 6 bases, and 16 bases separated the two germline ends. CDR3: CASSEDSLVSEAFF. The DNA of the CDR3 is TGTGCCAGTAGTGAAGACAGCTTGGTCTCTGAAGCTTTCTTT.

The gene calls are TRBV7-2 and TRBJ2-5, with TRBD2 identical over 11 bases. Germline V gene sequence: CDR1 SGHTA, CDR2 FQGNSA. CDR3 length: 14 residues. V lost 6 bases and J lost 5; bases outside the gene matches: 5. The CDR3 nucleotides are TGTGCCAGCAGTTTGACTAGCGGGAAGGAGACCCAGTACTTC. It yields the protein CASSLTSGKETQYF.

This clonotype was seen more than once but under ten times. The chain employs TRBV6-6 and TRBJ1-6; 8 bases are shared with TRBD1. CDR1 and CDR2 from the germline V gene are MNHNY and SVGAGI (reference sequence). This CDR3 has 18 residues. Trimming at V came to 0 bases and at J to 8 bases, leaving 12 bases not matched to a gene. The CDR3, as DNA: TGTGCCAGCAGTTACTCCAGGACAGGGAAAGGATGGGATTCACCCCTCCACTTT. Translated, it gives CASSYSRTGKGWDSPLHF.